This T cell receptor beta chain originates from a study of T cell changes during pregnancy in multiple sclerosis. The protocol was immunoSEQ multiplex PCR, while the TCRdb copy is restricted to in-frame clones and leaves out a portion. The sample carries 45,000 or so clones, about 91% recorded once. The TCR originated in a female donor with multiple sclerosis, enrolled in a pregnancy study. This sample comprised CD8+ T cells from peripheral blood mononuclear cells, obtained in the second trimester of pregnancy.

The CDR3 bases are TGTGCCAGCGGACTAGGAAATTACGAGCAGTACTTC. Amino acids: CASGLGNYEQYF. The rearrangement links TRBV6-6 to TRBJ2-7; TRBD2 agrees at 7 bases. V lost 8 bases and J lost 4; bases outside the gene matches: 5. CDR1 MNHNY and CDR2 SVGAGI come from the germline V gene (reference sequence). The CDR3 extends over 12 amino acids.